The clone carrying this T cell receptor beta chain appeared a single time. The target antigen is unknown. The PCR ran on 60 Vbeta and 13 Jbeta primers. Repertoires were generated with immunoSEQ multiplex PCR, while TCRdb's copy carries only in-frame clones and drops some. The sample gives about 150,000 clones, 85% of which show up once; 2.3% is in the top ten. V shed 6 bases and J 5 bases; nucleotides not matched to a gene: 11. Germline CDR1 reads LGHNA; CDR2 reads YSLEER. The CDR3 consists of 16 residues. The sample is drawn from a study of cytomegalovirus exposure and HLA in healthy donors. Overall study: Earlier, 200 million or so T cells were analyzed, and about 100 million unique TCR beta sequences were found among them.

Study outcomes and limitations: The authors later found TCR association rates varying by HLA locus, with DRB1 most and HLA-C fewest. For most subjects, TCR beta sequences were reported to predict HLA-A and HLA-B alleles with accuracy. A cluster of highly shared sequence variants was likely a sequencing artifact.

The TCR originated in a young woman in good health and CMV-seronegative. The sample taken for sequencing was PBMCs. The chain combines TRBV4-3 with TRBJ1-4; 8 bases agree with TRBD1. In DNA form, the CDR3 reads TGCGCCAGCAGTACTACTCCGGGACAGGAGAATGAAAAACTGTTTTTT. Amino acid sequence: CASSTTPGQENEKLFF.